Shown below are 6 T cell receptor beta chains from a single sample sequenced in a study of blood T cell repertoires in COVID-19. Only in-frame clones appear in the TCRdb table, and some are missing; sequencing was by immunoSEQ multiplex PCR. Of almost 70,000 clones in the sample, roughly nine tenths were seen once. The sample consisted of peripheral blood. These receptor sequences come from a woman in her forties or fifties with active COVID-19.

This clone showed up just once. The gene calls are TRBV12-5 and TRBJ2-2; TRBD2 matches 12 bases. The junction had 13 bases not matched to a gene; V was cut back by 2 bases and J by 6 bases. The germline V gene encodes CDR1 LGHNT and CDR2 FRNRAP. The CDR3 sequence is 19 residues long. The CDR3, as DNA: TGTGCTAGTGGTTTGAGACCGACTAGCGGGAGATTCTTTGCCGGGGAGCTGTTTTTT. This sequence encodes CASGLRPTSGRFFAGELFF.

The chain is built from TRBV27 and TRBJ2-3; tentative D call: TRBD2 (6 bases). CDR3 length equals 14 residues. V was shortened by 8 bases and J by 2 bases, with 14 bases between the two germline ends. Germline CDR1 and CDR2: MNHEY and SMNVEV (reference sequence). The CDR3 protein is CASGKGLITDTQYF. The CDR3 bases are TGTGCCAGCGGAAAGGGACTCATCACAGATACGCAGTATTTT.

J is TRBJ2-1 and V is TRBV9; TRBD1 matches at 10 bases. The CDR3 totals 16 residues. CDR1 SGDLS and CDR2 YYNGEE come from the germline V gene. After removal of 0 bases from V and 4 bases from J, the junction contained 4 bases not matched to a gene. CDR3 nucleotide sequence: TGTGCCAGCAGCGTAGCTGGGGGACAGGGGTACAATGAGCAGTTCTTC. Translating gives CASSVAGGQGYNEQFF.

This chain uses TRBV5-1 with TRBJ2-5, with TRBD1 as a possible D gene (6 bases). The CDR3 contains 17 residues. The germline CDR1 and CDR2 sequences are SGHRS and YFSETQ. V lost 4 bases, J lost 0 bases, and 19 bases lay in between. This chain's CDR3 is CASSGVGAPGHQETQYF. Here the CDR3 DNA reads TGCGCCAGCAGCGGGGTGGGGGCCCCAGGGCACCAAGAGACCCAGTACTTC. Full variable domain (rest looked up from reference TRBV5-1 and TRBJ2-5): KAGVTQTPRYLIKTRGQQVTLSCSPISGHRSVSWYQQTPGQGLQFLFEYFSETQRNKGNFPGRFSGRQFSNSRSEMNVSTLELGDSALYLCASSGVGAPGHQETQYFGPGTRLLVL.

The J gene is TRBJ2-7, the V gene TRBV28, with TRBD2 matching 8 bases. Germline CDR1 reads MDHEN; CDR2 reads SYDVKM. V shed 6 bases, J shed 6 bases, and the junction held 10 bases outside the gene matches. The CDR3 loop spans 14 amino acids. CDR3 region: CASRPSGSSSEQYF. The CDR3 nucleotides read TGTGCCAGCAGGCCGAGCGGGAGTAGTAGCGAGCAGTACTTC.

The V gene is TRBV12-3 or TRBV12-4, the J gene TRBJ2-7; TRBD2 agrees at 7 bases. The CDR3 is 13 residues long. J gave up 5 bases and V 3 bases, and 4 bases lay outside the gene matches. The CDR3 bases are TGTGCCAGCAGTTTTTCGGGACTAAACGAGCAGTACTTC. Translating it yields CASSFSGLNEQYF.